This T cell receptor (beta chain) was retrieved from a study of tissue T cells after allogeneic stem cell transplantation. Notes on the study in general: In patients and mice, blood and spleen missed much of tissue repertoire. Limitations included a small, clinically heterogeneous cohort and limited sampling depth. TCR repertoires tracked anatomic similarity, regardless of disease or transplant status.

As for this clone: Antigen: not known.

Enrolled prospectively were adult allogeneic hematopoietic cell transplant recipients whose graft-versus-host disease was steroid-refractory. The table came from immunoSEQ multiplex PCR; TCRdb's copy has only in-frame clones and leaves some out. The sample includes about 1,000 clones, approximately 92% of them seen just once. The CDR3 covers 17 residues. Germline loops: CDR1 LGHNA, CDR2 YSLEER. Trimming cost V 1 base and J 3 bases, with 18 bases left between them. The origin of this receptor is a male patient of 60 years or more with steroid-refractory graft-versus-host disease after an allogeneic stem cell transplant. Part of the T cells may come from the graft donor. The source material was spleen tissue, sampled at autopsy. V is TRBV4-3 and J is TRBJ1-1; D may be TRBD1 (5 bases). This CDR3 is CASSQGWGGIGHTEAFF. The DNA for the CDR3 is TGCGCCAGCAGCCAAGGCTGGGGGGGGATCGGGCACACTGAAGCTTTCTTT.